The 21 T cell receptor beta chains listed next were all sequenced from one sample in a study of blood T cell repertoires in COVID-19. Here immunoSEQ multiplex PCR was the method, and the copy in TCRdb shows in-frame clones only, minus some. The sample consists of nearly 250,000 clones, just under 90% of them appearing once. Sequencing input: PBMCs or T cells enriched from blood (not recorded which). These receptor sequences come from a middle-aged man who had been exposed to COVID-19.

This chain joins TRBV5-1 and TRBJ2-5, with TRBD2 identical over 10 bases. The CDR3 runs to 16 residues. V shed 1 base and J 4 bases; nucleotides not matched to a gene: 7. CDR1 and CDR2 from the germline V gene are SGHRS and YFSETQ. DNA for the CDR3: TGCGCCAGCAGCTTGTGGGAGCGGGGGGGCCTAGAGACCCAGTACTTC. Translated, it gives CASSLWERGGLETQYF.

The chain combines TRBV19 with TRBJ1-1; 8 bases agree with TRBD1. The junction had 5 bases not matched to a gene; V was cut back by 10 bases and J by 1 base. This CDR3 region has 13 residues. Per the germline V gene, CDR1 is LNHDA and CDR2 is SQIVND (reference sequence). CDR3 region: CATTGTGNTEAFF. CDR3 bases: TGTGCCACTACAGGGACAGGGAACACTGAAGCTTTCTTT.

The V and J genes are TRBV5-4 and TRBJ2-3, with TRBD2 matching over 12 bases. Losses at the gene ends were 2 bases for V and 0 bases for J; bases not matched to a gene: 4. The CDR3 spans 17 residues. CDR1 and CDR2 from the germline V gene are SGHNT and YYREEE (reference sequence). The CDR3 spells CASSLLAGGSSTDTQYF. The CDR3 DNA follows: TGTGCCAGCAGCTTACTAGCGGGGGGATCTAGCACAGATACGCAGTATTTT.

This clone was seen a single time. The DNA of the CDR3 is TGCGCCAGCAGCACGGACAGGGGGCGAGAGACCCAGTACTTC. Translation gives CASSTDRGRETQYF. The chain joins TRBV5-1 to TRBJ2-5; the match to TRBD1 covers 11 bases. The CDR3 totals 14 residues. V lost 4 bases, J lost 4 bases, and 3 bases stayed unmatched. CDR1 is SGHRS and CDR2 is YFSETQ in the germline V gene.

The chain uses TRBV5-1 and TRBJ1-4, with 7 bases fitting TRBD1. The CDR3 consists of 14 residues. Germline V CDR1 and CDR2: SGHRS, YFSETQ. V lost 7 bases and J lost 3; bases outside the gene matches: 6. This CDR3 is CASGRQGSNEKLFF. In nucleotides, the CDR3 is TGCGCCAGCGGAAGACAGGGCTCTAATGAAAAACTGTTTTTT.

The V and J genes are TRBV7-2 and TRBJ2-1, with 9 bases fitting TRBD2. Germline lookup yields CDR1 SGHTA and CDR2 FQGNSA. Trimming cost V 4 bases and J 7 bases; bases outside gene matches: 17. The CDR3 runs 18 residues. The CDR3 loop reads CASSSPRGGRAGGNEQFF. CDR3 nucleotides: TGTGCCAGCAGCTCCCCGAGGGGCGGGAGGGCCGGGGGAAATGAGCAGTTCTTC. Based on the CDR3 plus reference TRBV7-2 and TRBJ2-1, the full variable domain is GAGVSQSPSNKVTEKGKDVELRCDPISGHTALYWYRQSLGQGLEFLIYFQGNSAPDKSGLPSDRFSAERTGGSVSTLTIQRTQQEDSAVYLCASSSPRGGRAGGNEQFFGPGTRLTVL.

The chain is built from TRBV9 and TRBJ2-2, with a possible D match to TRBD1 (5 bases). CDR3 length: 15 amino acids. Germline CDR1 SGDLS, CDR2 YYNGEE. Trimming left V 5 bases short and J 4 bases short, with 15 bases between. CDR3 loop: CASSGWQGTTGELFF. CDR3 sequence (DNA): TGTGCCAGCAGTGGTTGGCAGGGAACCACCGGGGAGCTGTTTTTT.

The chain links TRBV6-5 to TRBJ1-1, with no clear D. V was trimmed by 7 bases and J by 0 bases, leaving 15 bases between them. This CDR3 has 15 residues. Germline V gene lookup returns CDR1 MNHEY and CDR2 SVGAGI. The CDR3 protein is CASTPGLRMNTEAFF. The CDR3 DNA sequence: TGTGCCAGCACCCCAGGACTTAGAATGAACACTGAAGCTTTCTTT.

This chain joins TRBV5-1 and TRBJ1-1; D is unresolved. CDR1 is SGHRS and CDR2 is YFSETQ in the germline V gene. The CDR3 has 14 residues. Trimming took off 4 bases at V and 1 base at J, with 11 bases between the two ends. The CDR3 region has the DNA TGCGCCAGCAGCCCCGGTGAGCGGAACACTGAAGCTTTCTTT. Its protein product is CASSPGERNTEAFF.

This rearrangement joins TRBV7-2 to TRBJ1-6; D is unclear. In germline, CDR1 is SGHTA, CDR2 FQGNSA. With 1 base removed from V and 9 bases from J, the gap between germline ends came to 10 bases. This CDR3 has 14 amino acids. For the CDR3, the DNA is TGTGCCAGCAGCTTAGTGGGGAGGGCTTCACCCCTCCACTTT. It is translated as CASSLVGRASPLHF.

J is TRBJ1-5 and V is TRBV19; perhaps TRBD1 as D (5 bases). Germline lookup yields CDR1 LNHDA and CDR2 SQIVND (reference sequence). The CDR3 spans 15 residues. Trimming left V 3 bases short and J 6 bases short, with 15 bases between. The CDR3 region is CASSMGRQRGQPQHF. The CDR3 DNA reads TGTGCCAGTAGTATGGGGAGACAGCGGGGTCAGCCCCAGCATTTT.

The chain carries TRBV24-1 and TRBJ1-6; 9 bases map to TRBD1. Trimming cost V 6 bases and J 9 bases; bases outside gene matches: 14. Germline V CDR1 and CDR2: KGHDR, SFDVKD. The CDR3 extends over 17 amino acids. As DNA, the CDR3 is TGTGCCACCAGTTTATTGCCAGGGACAGGGTGTATTTCACCCCTCCACTTT. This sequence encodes CATSLLPGTGCISPLHF.

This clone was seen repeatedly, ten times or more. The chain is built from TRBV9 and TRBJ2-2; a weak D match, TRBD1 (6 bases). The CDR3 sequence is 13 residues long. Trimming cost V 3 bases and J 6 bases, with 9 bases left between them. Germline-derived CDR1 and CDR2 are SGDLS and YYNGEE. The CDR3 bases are TGTGCCAGCAGCGGCAGGGGTCCCGGGGAGCTGTTTTTT. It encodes CASSGRGPGELFF.

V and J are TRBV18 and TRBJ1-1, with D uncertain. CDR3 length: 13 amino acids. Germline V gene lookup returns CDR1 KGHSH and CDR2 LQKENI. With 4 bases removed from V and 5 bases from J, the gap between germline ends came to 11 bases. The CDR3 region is CASSRSLETEAFF. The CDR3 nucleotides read TGTGCCAGCTCACGTTCGCTAGAAACTGAAGCTTTCTTT.

The CDR3 DNA reads TGTGCCTGGCGGGGACAGGGGTGGGATCAGCCCCAGCATTTT. It is translated as CAWRGQGWDQPQHF. The rearrangement joins TRBV30 to TRBJ1-5; 10 bases agree with TRBD1. Trimming at V came to 5 bases and at J to 5 bases, leaving 6 bases not matched to a gene. Germline values: CDR1 GTSNPN, CDR2 SVGIG (reference sequence). The CDR3 is made up of 14 amino acids.

The CDR3 is CASSLGPGQGYYEQYF. Written as DNA, the CDR3 is TGTGCCAGCAGCTTGGGTCCAGGACAGGGGTATTACGAGCAGTACTTC. The chain employs TRBV7-8 and TRBJ2-7; 9 bases agree with TRBD1. Per germline, CDR1 SGHVS and CDR2 FQNEAQ. The J segment lost 4 bases and the V segment lost 3 bases, leaving 10 bases of the junction unmatched. The length of the CDR3 is 16 residues.

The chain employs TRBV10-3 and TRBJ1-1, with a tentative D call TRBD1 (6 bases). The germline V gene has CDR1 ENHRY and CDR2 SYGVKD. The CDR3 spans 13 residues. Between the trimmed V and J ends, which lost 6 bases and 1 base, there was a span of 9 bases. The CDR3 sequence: CAIRYRENTEAFF. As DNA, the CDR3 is TGTGCCATCAGATACAGGGAGAACACTGAAGCTTTCTTT.

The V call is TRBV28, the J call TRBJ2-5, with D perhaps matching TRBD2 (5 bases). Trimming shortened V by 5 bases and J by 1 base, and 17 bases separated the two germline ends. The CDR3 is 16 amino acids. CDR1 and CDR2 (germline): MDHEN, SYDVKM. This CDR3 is CASSDPSTSPQETQYF. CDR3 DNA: TGTGCCAGCAGTGACCCCTCTACTAGTCCCCAAGAGACCCAGTACTTC.

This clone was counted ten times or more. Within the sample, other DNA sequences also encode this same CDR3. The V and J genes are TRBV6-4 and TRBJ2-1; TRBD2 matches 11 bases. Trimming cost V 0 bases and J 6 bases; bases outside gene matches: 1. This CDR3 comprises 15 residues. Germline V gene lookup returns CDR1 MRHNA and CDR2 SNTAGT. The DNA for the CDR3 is TGTGCCAGCAGTGACTCAACTAGCGGGAGCAATGAGCAGTTCTTC. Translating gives CASSDSTSGSNEQFF.

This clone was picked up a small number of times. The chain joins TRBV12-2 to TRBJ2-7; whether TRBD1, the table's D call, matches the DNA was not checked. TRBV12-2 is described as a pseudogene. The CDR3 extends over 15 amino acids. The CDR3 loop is CASRLAGTRRYEQYV. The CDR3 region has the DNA TGTGCAAGTCGCTTAGCCGGGACAAGAAGATACGAGCAGTACGTC.

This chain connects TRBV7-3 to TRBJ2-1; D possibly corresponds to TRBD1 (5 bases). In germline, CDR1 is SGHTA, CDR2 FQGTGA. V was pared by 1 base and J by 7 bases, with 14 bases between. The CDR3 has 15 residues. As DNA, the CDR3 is TGTGCCAGCAGCTTAAGCGGAGCGCAGGGAAATGAGCAGTTCTTC. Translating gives CASSLSGAQGNEQFF.